This T cell receptor beta chain was identified in a study of cytomegalovirus exposure and HLA in healthy donors (TCRdb year 2017). A note on the overall study: According to a later analysis, one platform produced both the roughly 110 validation repertoires and the approximately 600 repertoires of the first cohort. The study aimed to test whether cataloging public T cell receptors could reveal signatures of past pathogen exposure. A separate validation cohort of some 130 different subjects was used in addition to the approximately 700-subject first cohort. High-throughput TCR immunosequencing, statistical association of individual TCRs with disease status, and machine learning were combined to predict cytomegalovirus infection status. General study outcomes and caveats: The classifier was reported to diagnose cytomegalovirus status with high specificity and sensitivity in both the original cohort and the validation cohort. Subsequent analysis determined that TCRs grouped into clusters in the first cohort also showed a tendency toward co-occurrence across the 120 or so validation repertoires, and 94% of cluster scores exceeded 0. The validation cohort had no HLA typing available for a later analysis, so co-occurrence within that cohort was assessed over all 130 or so repertoires. The study gave a list of 150 to 200 TCR beta chains associated with cytomegalovirus. It was suggested by the authors that the approach could potentially be generalized to other disease states and immunological phenotypes. In vitro tests confirmed that three of the cytomegalovirus-associated TCR beta chains recognize cytomegalovirus antigens. Most TCR sequences were seen in very few donors, while some public TCRs were found in many individuals.

The protocol used for the library was the immunoSEQ multiplex PCR assay. Processing in the source paper ran as follows. A statistical classification framework was built for diagnosing cytomegalovirus status from the catalog of TCR beta chain sequences. The table comes from immuneACCESS by way of TCRdb, which keeps in-frame sequences with V and J called. Part of the clones is missing from these tables; in studies checked, under half for an unresolved V gene and the rest for unknown reasons. For V, J and clone size, that table is used; D and trimming come from the DNA. Across this sample there are a few hundred thousand clones, with roughly 90% seen only once. Of the sample, about 0.8% is held by the ten largest clones. Separate from the approximately 700-subject first cohort, the validation cohort of about 130 subjects was the group to which the donors belonged. The V and J ends are trimmed by 0 bases and 0 bases, leaving 10 bases between them. Based on the germline V gene, the CDR1 and CDR2 sequences are SGHDT and YYEEEE. The CDR3 contains 15 residues, cysteine and phenylalanine counted. Here the CDR3 DNA is all that survives: 45 bases in frame from base 1.

Note on this clone: It lacks a known antigen. Base-call qualities are not available, and no considerably larger clone is one nucleotide away.

The chain couples TRBV5-6 to TRBJ2-7; perhaps TRBD2 is the D gene, with 5 bases matching. Sequenced sample: PBMCs. The sequence came from a woman between 18 and 29 years old in good health and CMV-seronegative. The CDR3 corresponds to CASSLARAGSYEQYF. The DNA is TGTGCCAGCAGCTTGGCAAGGGCGGGCTCCTACGAGCAGTACTTC.